The sequence of this TCR beta chain was determined in a study of vaccination and CD4 T cells after COVID-19. Study-level background: Every participant had a vaccine, which was either BNT162b2 or mRNA-1273, given in two doses.

This clonotype was picked up a small number of times. Its cognate antigen is unknown. The treatment: roughly 10-day PBMC culture with coronavirus spike peptide pools or control peptides (ViraFEST assay). Expansion of antigen-specific T cells with peptide pools by ViraFEST preceded sequencing of TCRs. Cultured CD4+ T-cell DNA underwent Oncomine TCR Beta short-read sequencing. TCRdb reanalysed the PCR reads using MiXCR and keeps one entry per CDR3 protein. The repertoire holds about 14,000 distinct CDR3 sequences, with 30% to 35% as singletons. Notes on the study in general: SARS-CoV-2-reactive clonotypes showed a nonsignificant median rise from about 20 to 38.

The CDR3 runs to 15 residues. Looked up from germline, CDR1 is MNHEY and CDR2 is SMNVEV (reference sequence). V dropped 6 bases and J dropped 0 bases, with 15 bases sitting between them. The sample in question was CD4+ T cells from blood, cultured in vitro, obtained after SARS-CoV-2 vaccination. This sequence was found in a human donor who had recovered from COVID-19. The chain combines TRBV27 with TRBJ2-7; TRBD2 is a possible D gene (6 bases). The CDR3 nucleotides read TGTGCCAGCAGCCCGGGGGTGGGAAGCTCCTACGAGCAGTACTTC. This encodes CASSPGVGSSYEQYF.